One sample yielded the 10 T cell receptor beta chains listed below, sequenced in a study of T cells expressing NK-cell markers. Each CDR3 protein gets one entry in TCRdb, which reprocessed the 5' RACE reads and gives no DNA. The sample holds 350,000 to 500,000 distinct CDR3 sequences. The source material was blood T cells: a sorted CD56 or NKG2C T cell subset, CD4+ or CD8+ T cells, or bulk PBMC T cells (not recorded which). All receptors come from a woman aged 18 to 75 in good health.

The rearrangement uses TRBV10-2 and TRBJ2-1; TCRdb names TRBD1, which stays unverified in the absence of DNA. CDR3 size: 17 residues. CDR1 and CDR2 from the germline V gene are WSHSY and SAAADI. The CDR3 reads CASSDWGAVSSYNEQFF.

The genes are TRBV29-1 and TRBJ1-1. Germline V gives CDR1 SQVTM, CDR2 ANQGSEA. The CDR3 has 15 residues. The CDR3 sequence is CSVAGQAAKGTEAFF.

The chain joins TRBV19 to TRBJ1-1. In germline, CDR1 is LNHDA, CDR2 SQIVND (reference sequence). The CDR3 runs 14 residues. The CDR3 loop is CASNFAAWNTEAFF.

The V and J genes are TRBV20-1 and TRBJ2-7; TCRdb designates TRBD1, a call that cannot be tested without DNA. The CDR3 sequence is 11 residues long. The germline gives CDR1 DFQATT, CDR2 SNEGSKA (reference sequence). CDR3 residues: CSAKPDREQYF.

CDR3 region: CSASGARGNEKLFF. The chain links TRBV20-1 to TRBJ1-4; there is no DNA to check the TCRdb D call of TRBD1. Germline values: CDR1 DFQATT, CDR2 SNEGSKA (reference sequence). The CDR3 has 14 amino acids.

The chain combines TRBV28 with TRBJ2-3. The CDR3 totals 13 residues. Germline V CDR1 and CDR2: MDHEN, SYDVKM. This chain's CDR3 is CASSSSIADTQYF.

The chain is built from TRBV9 and TRBJ2-1; TCRdb names TRBD2, which stays unverified in the absence of DNA. In germline, CDR1 is SGDLS, CDR2 YYNGEE. This CDR3 spans 15 amino acids. The CDR3 is CASSTLADSYNEQFF.

The V call is TRBV7-8, the J call TRBJ1-5; without DNA, the TCRdb call of TRBD1 cannot be checked. Germline lookup yields CDR1 SGHVS and CDR2 FQNEAQ. The CDR3 spans 14 residues. This CDR3 reads CASSPLQSDQPQHF.

The chain uses TRBV5-1 and TRBJ2-2; TCRdb selects TRBD1, and the lack of DNA leaves this call unchecked. The CDR3 covers 14 residues. Germline V gene lookup returns CDR1 SGHRS and CDR2 YFSETQ. The CDR3 reads CASSPDRGYGELFF.

The chain carries TRBV4-1 and TRBJ2-2; the D gene TCRdb calls, TRBD2, cannot be checked with no DNA. The CDR3 totals 15 residues. CDR1 and CDR2 (germline): MGHRA, YSYEKL. This CDR3 reads CASSQLAGVPGELFF.